These T cell receptor beta chains were read from a single sample in a study of blood T cells in healthy people across ages. One entry per CDR3 protein results from TCRdb running MiXCR on the 5' RACE reads. The sample contains fewer than 800,000 distinct CDR3 sequences, more than 20% of which appear only once. This sample also appeared in a second study, on T cells of mothers and their children.

The sequenced material came from blood. The origin of the receptors is a boy between 10 and 17 years old in good health. CDR3s include the opening cysteine and the closing phenylalanine or tryptophan. Each record gives: D gene, J gene, clone size, V gene, CDR3 protein, CDR3 DNA. D genes are given only for firm matches. Clone size is not always given. Where it is, it says once, few, many or a class for expanded clones.

d_gene: NA; j_gene: TRBJ2-6; abundance: NA; v_gene: TRBV7-6; CDR3aa: CASSQHPGVSGANVLTF; CDR3nt: TGTGCCAGCAGTCAACATCCGGGCGTCTCTGGGGCCAACGTCCTGACTTTC
d_gene: NA; j_gene: TRBJ2-1; abundance: few; v_gene: TRBV5-1; CDR3aa: CASSQRRDDHEQFF; CDR3nt: TGCGCCAGCAGTCAGAGGCGGGACGACCATGAGCAGTTCTTC
d_gene: TRBD2; j_gene: TRBJ2-7; abundance: NA; v_gene: TRBV10-3; CDR3aa: CAISTGLAASSYEQYF; CDR3nt: TGTGCCATCAGTACCGGACTAGCGGCGAGCTCCTACGAGCAGTACTTC
d_gene: TRBD1; j_gene: TRBJ1-6; abundance: NA; v_gene: TRBV20-1; CDR3aa: CSARVVGQGIDSPLHF; CDR3nt: TGCAGTGCTAGAGTTGTAGGACAGGGAATAGATTCACCCCTCCACTTT
d_gene: TRBD2; j_gene: TRBJ2-1; abundance: NA; v_gene: TRBV7-2; CDR3aa: CASSLGLAGGDEQFF; CDR3nt: TGTGCCAGCAGCTTAGGACTAGCGGGAGGGGATGAGCAGTTCTTC
d_gene: NA; j_gene: TRBJ2-4; abundance: few; v_gene: TRBV4-3; CDR3aa: CASSQDTGFAKNIQYF; CDR3nt: TGCGCCAGCAGCCAAGATACGGGTTTCGCCAAAAACATTCAGTACTTC
d_gene: NA; j_gene: TRBJ2-1; abundance: NA; v_gene: TRBV25-1; CDR3aa: CASSLFTTREGPYNEQFF; CDR3nt: TGTGCCAGCAGTCTTTTCACCACGAGAGAAGGGCCTTACAATGAGCAGTTCTTC
d_gene: NA; j_gene: TRBJ2-5; abundance: few; v_gene: TRBV19; CDR3aa: CASSIGVPETQYF; CDR3nt: TGTGCCAGTAGTATAGGGGTTCCAGAGACCCAGTACTTC
d_gene: NA; j_gene: TRBJ2-5; abundance: NA; v_gene: TRBV29-1; CDR3aa: CSVEGFRVSQETQYF; CDR3nt: TGCAGCGTTGAAGGGTTCCGGGTAAGCCAAGAGACCCAGTACTTC
d_gene: NA; j_gene: TRBJ2-3; abundance: NA; v_gene: TRBV11-2; CDR3aa: CASSPPIGTDTQYF; CDR3nt: TGTGCCAGCAGCCCACCAATCGGCACAGATACGCAGTATTTT
d_gene: NA; j_gene: TRBJ1-4; abundance: few; v_gene: TRBV7-9; CDR3aa: CASSPQEGRAEKLFF; CDR3nt: TGTGCCAGCAGCCCCCAGGAGGGAAGGGCGGAAAAACTGTTTTTT
d_gene: NA; j_gene: TRBJ2-7; abundance: few; v_gene: TRBV3-1; CDR3aa: CASSQEISYEQYF; CDR3nt: TGTGCCAGCAGCCAAGAGATATCCTACGAGCAGTACTTC
d_gene: TRBD1; j_gene: TRBJ2-5; abundance: NA; v_gene: TRBV14; CDR3aa: CASSPPRDRVQETQYF; CDR3nt: TGTGCCAGCAGCCCGCCCCGGGACAGGGTCCAAGAGACCCAGTACTTC
d_gene: TRBD1; j_gene: TRBJ2-1; abundance: many; v_gene: TRBV20-1; CDR3aa: CSAGGTGRRLADYNEQFF; CDR3nt: TGCAGTGCAGGAGGGACAGGGAGGCGGCTAGCGGATTACAATGAGCAGTTCTTC
d_gene: NA; j_gene: TRBJ1-4; abundance: NA; v_gene: TRBV6-2/TRBV6-3; CDR3aa: CANPRRGLAPGTEKLFF; CDR3nt: TGTGCCAACCCAAGGCGGGGCTTAGCTCCGGGGACCGAAAAACTGTTTTTT
d_gene: TRBD1; j_gene: TRBJ2-5; abundance: NA; v_gene: TRBV14; CDR3aa: CASSHLDRAPPATQYF; CDR3nt: TGTGCCAGCAGCCATCTCGACAGGGCCCCACCTGCGACCCAGTACTTC
d_gene: NA; j_gene: TRBJ2-6; abundance: NA; v_gene: TRBV28; CDR3aa: CASTLARLVGGANVLTF; CDR3nt: TGTGCCAGCACACTCGCCAGGCTCGTGGGTGGGGCCAACGTCCTGACTTTC
d_gene: NA; j_gene: TRBJ1-6; abundance: NA; v_gene: TRBV5-1; CDR3aa: CASSLDSDWNSPLHF; CDR3nt: TGCGCCAGCAGCTTGGATTCAGATTGGAATTCACCCCTCCACTTT
d_gene: TRBD1; j_gene: TRBJ2-3; abundance: many; v_gene: TRBV5-1; CDR3aa: CASSRDRVSDTQYF; CDR3nt: TGCGCCAGCAGCAGGGACAGGGTCTCGGATACGCAGTATTTT
d_gene: NA; j_gene: TRBJ2-7; abundance: NA; v_gene: TRBV27; CDR3aa: CASSLLDTYEQYF; CDR3nt: TGTGCCAGCAGTTTATTGGACACCTACGAGCAGTACTTC
d_gene: NA; j_gene: TRBJ2-3; abundance: NA; v_gene: TRBV7-2; CDR3aa: CASSSRGADMQYF; CDR3nt: TGTGCCAGCAGCTCCCGAGGGGCAGATATGCAGTATTTT
d_gene: NA; j_gene: TRBJ1-5; abundance: few; v_gene: TRBV6-6; CDR3aa: CATRDVYNQPQHF; CDR3nt: TGTGCCACCCGGGACGTGTACAATCAGCCCCAGCATTTT
d_gene: TRBD1; j_gene: TRBJ1-4; abundance: NA; v_gene: TRBV7-2; CDR3aa: CARSTPQGAHEKLFF; CDR3nt: TGTGCCAGAAGCACCCCACAGGGGGCGCATGAAAAACTGTTTTTT
d_gene: NA; j_gene: TRBJ1-5; abundance: NA; v_gene: TRBV7-4; CDR3aa: CASSVRSQHF; CDR3nt: TGTGCCAGCAGCGTTCGGTCCCAGCATTTT
d_gene: NA; j_gene: TRBJ2-7; abundance: NA; v_gene: TRBV29-1; CDR3aa: CSVVSGLLYEQYF; CDR3nt: TGCAGCGTTGTCTCGGGGCTTCTTTACGAGCAGTACTTC
d_gene: NA; j_gene: TRBJ1-5; abundance: few; v_gene: TRBV3-1; CDR3aa: CASSQDYRISNQPQHF; CDR3nt: TGTGCCAGCAGCCAAGACTACAGAATTAGCAATCAGCCCCAGCATTTT
d_gene: NA; j_gene: TRBJ2-7; abundance: few; v_gene: TRBV5-1; CDR3aa: CASSLAAGPQYEQYF; CDR3nt: TGCGCCAGCAGCTTGGCCGCGGGACCCCAGTACGAGCAGTACTTC
d_gene: TRBD2; j_gene: TRBJ2-7; abundance: once; v_gene: TRBV20-1; CDR3aa: CSARDGGLADYEQYF; CDR3nt: TGCAGTGCTAGAGATGGTGGACTAGCGGACTACGAGCAGTACTTC
d_gene: NA; j_gene: TRBJ2-6; abundance: NA; v_gene: TRBV12-3/TRBV12-4; CDR3aa: CAVPRDFHGANVLTF; CDR3nt: TGTGCCGTCCCCAGGGATTTCCATGGGGCCAACGTCCTGACTTTC
d_gene: TRBD1; j_gene: TRBJ2-5; abundance: NA; v_gene: TRBV9; CDR3aa: CASGEGQAQTQYF; CDR3nt: TGTGCCAGCGGCGAGGGACAGGCCCAGACCCAGTACTTC
d_gene: TRBD2; j_gene: TRBJ2-1; abundance: NA; v_gene: TRBV5-1; CDR3aa: CASSLRTSARYNEQFF; CDR3nt: TGCGCCAGCAGCTTGAGGACTAGCGCCCGGTACAATGAGCAGTTCTTC
d_gene: NA; j_gene: TRBJ2-7; abundance: NA; v_gene: TRBV7-2; CDR3aa: CASSLDLTSLPEQYF; CDR3nt: TGTGCCAGCAGCTTAGACCTCACCTCGCTCCCCGAGCAGTACTTC
d_gene: TRBD1; j_gene: TRBJ1-2; abundance: NA; v_gene: TRBV4-2; CDR3aa: CASSPLGQVLSYGYTF; CDR3nt: TGTGCCAGCAGTCCACTCGGACAGGTTTTATCCTATGGCTACACCTTC
d_gene: NA; j_gene: TRBJ2-7; abundance: NA; v_gene: TRBV7-2; CDR3aa: CASSLYRGLNPYEQYF; CDR3nt: TGTGCCAGCAGCCTCTATCGGGGACTTAACCCCTACGAGCAGTACTTC
d_gene: NA; j_gene: TRBJ2-5; abundance: NA; v_gene: TRBV20-1; CDR3aa: CSAPIGVEETQYF; CDR3nt: TGCAGTGCCCCTATCGGGGTCGAAGAGACCCAGTACTTC
d_gene: TRBD2; j_gene: TRBJ2-7; abundance: NA; v_gene: TRBV12-5; CDR3aa: CASALLAGASYEQYF; CDR3nt: TGTGCTAGTGCCTTATTAGCGGGAGCGTCCTACGAGCAGTACTTC
d_gene: NA; j_gene: TRBJ1-2; abundance: few; v_gene: TRBV3-1; CDR3aa: CASSSTRSYGYTF; CDR3nt: TGTGCCAGCAGCAGCACGAGAAGCTATGGCTACACCTTC
d_gene: TRBD1; j_gene: TRBJ1-1; abundance: NA; v_gene: TRBV29-1; CDR3aa: CSVIQGSNTEAFF; CDR3nt: TGCAGCGTTATACAGGGGAGTAACACTGAAGCTTTCTTT
d_gene: TRBD1; j_gene: TRBJ2-2; abundance: NA; v_gene: TRBV4-3; CDR3aa: CASRGQDTGELFF; CDR3nt: TGCGCCAGCAGAGGACAGGATACCGGGGAGCTGTTTTTT
d_gene: NA; j_gene: TRBJ2-1; abundance: few; v_gene: TRBV11-2; CDR3aa: CASSLEALDTAWDEQFF; CDR3nt: TGTGCCAGCAGCTTAGAGGCTTTGGACACCGCCTGGGATGAGCAGTTCTTC
d_gene: NA; j_gene: TRBJ2-1; abundance: NA; v_gene: TRBV29-1; CDR3aa: CSVDGESYNEQFF; CDR3nt: TGCAGCGTTGATGGGGAATCCTACAATGAGCAGTTCTTC
d_gene: NA; j_gene: TRBJ2-1; abundance: few; v_gene: TRBV5-5; CDR3aa: CASKGFGRDVSGEQFF; CDR3nt: TGTGCCAGCAAAGGTTTCGGCAGGGACGTATCCGGTGAGCAGTTCTTC
d_gene: TRBD2; j_gene: TRBJ2-1; abundance: NA; v_gene: TRBV4-1; CDR3aa: CASSQKTSGSIDEQFF; CDR3nt: TGCGCCAGCAGCCAAAAGACTAGCGGGAGTATCGATGAGCAGTTCTTC
d_gene: NA; j_gene: TRBJ2-4; abundance: once; v_gene: TRBV21-1; CDR3aa: CASSKVGVGGQYF; CDR3nt: TGTGCCAGCAGCAAAGTGGGGGTTGGGGGTCAGTACTTC
d_gene: TRBD2; j_gene: TRBJ2-7; abundance: few; v_gene: TRBV20-1; CDR3aa: CSARDRLAGRLYEQYF; CDR3nt: TGCAGTGCTAGAGATCGGCTAGCGGGGCGACTCTACGAGCAGTACTTC
d_gene: NA; j_gene: TRBJ2-1; abundance: NA; v_gene: TRBV29-1; CDR3aa: CSVVWQLHPGNEQFF; CDR3nt: TGCAGCGTTGTGTGGCAGCTCCATCCAGGCAATGAGCAGTTCTTC
d_gene: TRBD1; j_gene: TRBJ2-5; abundance: once; v_gene: TRBV7-2; CDR3aa: CASSFQGGGRETQYF; CDR3nt: TGTGCCAGCAGCTTTCAAGGGGGCGGGCGAGAGACCCAGTACTTC
d_gene: TRBD2; j_gene: TRBJ2-5; abundance: NA; v_gene: TRBV15; CDR3aa: CATSLLRPSGVFQETQYF; CDR3nt: TGTGCCACCAGCCTACTCCGGCCTAGCGGAGTTTTCCAAGAGACCCAGTACTTC
d_gene: TRBD2; j_gene: TRBJ2-5; abundance: NA; v_gene: TRBV7-7; CDR3aa: CASSARLAGQETQYF; CDR3nt: TGTGCTAGCAGCGCGAGACTAGCGGGGCAAGAGACCCAGTACTTC
d_gene: NA; j_gene: TRBJ1-2; abundance: NA; v_gene: TRBV20-1; CDR3aa: CSANPYYGYTF; CDR3nt: TGCAGTGCTAACCCATATTATGGCTACACCTTC
d_gene: TRBD1; j_gene: TRBJ1-2; abundance: few; v_gene: TRBV6-5; CDR3aa: CASSYFQGDNYGYTF; CDR3nt: TGTGCCAGCAGTTACTTCCAGGGGGATAACTATGGCTACACCTTC
d_gene: TRBD2; j_gene: TRBJ2-2; abundance: NA; v_gene: TRBV3-1; CDR3aa: CASSLGLAAGELFF; CDR3nt: TGTGCCAGCAGCCTCGGACTAGCGGCCGGGGAGCTGTTTTTT
d_gene: NA; j_gene: TRBJ2-7; abundance: NA; v_gene: TRBV9; CDR3aa: CASSVAPGIGHEQYF; CDR3nt: TGTGCCAGCAGCGTAGCTCCCGGGATTGGCCACGAGCAGTACTTC
d_gene: TRBD1; j_gene: TRBJ2-5; abundance: few; v_gene: TRBV11-1; CDR3aa: CASSRDRGSQETQYF; CDR3nt: TGTGCGAGCAGCCGGGACAGGGGTAGCCAAGAGACCCAGTACTTC
d_gene: TRBD1; j_gene: TRBJ2-2; abundance: NA; v_gene: TRBV6-1; CDR3aa: CASSLLGQKNTGELFF; CDR3nt: TGTGCCAGCAGTCTCTTGGGACAGAAGAACACCGGGGAGCTGTTTTTT
d_gene: NA; j_gene: TRBJ2-7; abundance: NA; v_gene: TRBV6-2/TRBV6-3; CDR3aa: CASSMPGADEQYF; CDR3nt: TGTGCCAGCAGTATGCCGGGAGCCGACGAGCAGTACTTC
d_gene: NA; j_gene: TRBJ1-1; abundance: NA; v_gene: TRBV4-2; CDR3aa: CASSQVPIGTTEAFF; CDR3nt: TGTGCCAGCAGCCAAGTCCCTATCGGAACAACTGAAGCTTTCTTT
d_gene: TRBD2; j_gene: TRBJ2-1; abundance: NA; v_gene: TRBV20-1; CDR3aa: CSARVSGRDNEQFF; CDR3nt: TGCAGTGCTAGGGTCAGCGGGAGAGACAATGAGCAGTTCTTC
d_gene: TRBD2; j_gene: TRBJ2-1; abundance: NA; v_gene: TRBV2; CDR3aa: CATTGGYEQFF; CDR3nt: TGTGCCACCACGGGGGGGTATGAGCAGTTCTTC